This T cell receptor (beta chain) was recovered during a study of cytomegalovirus exposure and HLA in healthy donors (dated by TCRdb to 2016 to 2017). At the level of the whole study: According to an earlier analysis of 587 of the donors, some 180 million T cells yielded over 100 million unique TCR beta sequences and approximately 300 Gb of sequence data. An early release covering over 500 HLA-typed donors comprised approximately 300 gigabases of sequencing data and 85 million to 100 million unique TCR sequences. Of the roughly 400 genotyped donors, approximately 83% fell in the genetic ancestry cluster associated with self-reported Caucasian donors. The study was designed to test whether signatures of past pathogen exposure could be identified by cataloging public T cell receptors. Using immunosequencing, the study profiled T cell repertoires from 550 to 750 subjects and related those repertoires to cytomegalovirus serostatus. Along with the approximately 600-subject first cohort, a separate validation cohort of some 130 different subjects was used. To predict cytomegalovirus infection status, the study brought together high-throughput TCR immunosequencing, statistical association of individual TCRs with disease status, and machine learning. In a later analysis, previously published TCR beta repertoires from 666 donors were re-analyzed and high-resolution HLA genotyping was added so that TCR occurrence patterns could be studied. In the later analysis, no new phenotypic data were used to find candidate immune exposures; instead, reliance was placed on TCR beta sequences and their occurrence across donors. In an earlier analysis of over 550 of the donors, high-throughput TCR beta sequencing was used to judge whether each TCR beta V gene segment behaved as functional or pseudogenic. Donor age, sex, ethnicity and CMV serostatus were collected together with the repertoire data. Genome-wide SNP genotypes for about three fifths of the roughly 670 donors were used in a later genetic analysis, which treated that subset as a discovery cohort. Every discovery cohort repertoire had been produced on one sequencing platform. HLA typing covered class I and class II loci at four-digit resolution. The number of typed donors differed by locus: about 620-640 for A, B, C, DRB1 and DQB1; roughly 510 for DQA1; over 600 for DPA1; and about 450 for DPB1. Four or five DR-DQ haplotypes were handled as single units for association and clustering because linkage in the cohort was strong. Across 300 to 400 genotyped donors of the cohort, an average of approximately 200,000 unique TCR beta nucleotide sequences per donor were sequenced, and 15% to 20% of those sequences were non-productive.

In total, approximately 610 healthy bone marrow donors made up the cohort. At the time of sampling, all cohort members were nominally healthy, though unrecorded immune exposures were likely present. The donor was CMV seronegative and was included in the group of about 350 seronegative cohort members. A peripheral blood sample was collected from each donor, and TCR beta sequencing was performed on peripheral blood mononuclear cells. The Qiagen DNeasy Blood Extraction Kit was used to extract genomic DNA from the blood cell samples. A remark on this clone: Its antigen is not yet known. There are no base qualities to consult, and no much larger clone falls within one base.

Library generation was performed with the immunoSEQ multiplex PCR assay. A mixture of 60 forward primers for TCR Vbeta segments and 13 reverse primers for TCR Jbeta segments was used in the multiplex PCR. Amplification of the CDR3 region of rearranged TCR beta genes was performed with a multiplex PCR assay on genomic DNA. The Illumina HiSeq System was used to sequence the amplified TCR beta libraries as 87-base-pair reads. In the original analysis: Across the 640 or so repertoires, a later analysis counted 80 million or so unique TCR beta chains, roughly 11 million of which were shared by at least two donors. To remove PCR and sequencing errors, raw reads were error-corrected and collapsed into unique sequences using a nearest-neighbor algorithm that merged closely related sequences. To assign V, D and J gene segments, CDR3 sequences were aligned to IMGT reference sequences. For a sequence to be retained, at least a six-nucleotide match to both a V gene segment and a J gene segment was required. Rearrangements were classified as productive when the CDR3 lacked stop codons and remained in frame with V and J, and all other rearrangements were classified as non-productive. CDR3 was defined by IMGT convention, running from the second conserved V-encoded cysteine to the conserved J-encoded phenylalanine. The earlier analysis of about 590 of the donors excluded sequences that lacked an unambiguous match to a single V gene segment. In an earlier analysis of 500 to 750 of the donors, V segments were called functional above 56.7% productive rearrangements and were called segregating when the between-donor standard deviation exceeded 5%. A statistical classification framework was developed to diagnose cytomegalovirus status using the catalog of TCR beta chain sequences. In a later analysis, TCR nucleotide sequences were compared against IMGT/GENE-DB human TR gene sequences so that V and J genes could be assigned. The TCRdist pipeline was used in a later analysis to assign CDR3 sequences and most-parsimonious VDJ recombination scenarios. A later analysis defined each TCR beta chain by its CDR3 amino acid sequence plus V-gene family, and excluded reads lacking a unique V-gene family. A later analysis removed roughly 590 highly shared, low-generation-probability nucleotide sequences to deal with suspected cross-contamination and a sequencing artifact. For each public chain, a later analysis derived a clonal expansion index from normalized ranks of inferred template counts within each repertoire. In a later analysis, generation probabilities were computed using a VDJ recombination model fitted to out-of-frame rearrangements, and the results were checked against IGoR. A later analysis scored TCR-TCR, TCR-HLA and TCR-CMV co-occurrence with hypergeometric tests, applying a repertoire-size bias correction to TCR pairs. A later analysis estimated false discovery rates by permuting HLA or CMV assignments 20 times. In a later analysis, co-occurring TCRs were grouped with DBSCAN, and TCRdist sequence similarity was added when clustering was performed within HLA-allele-positive subsets. Co-occurrence clustering excluded repertoires with fewer than 30,000 or more than 120,000 public chains, plus five with anomalous nucleotide sharing. In its TCRdb copy, this immuneACCESS table keeps in-frame sequences only and misses some clones. Where compared with another copy, unresolved V genes explain less than half of these, and the others have no known cause. The DNA gave D and trimming, while V, J and clone size come from that table. The sample yields under 90,000 clones; roughly 80% were counted once. The top ten hold roughly 7.2% of the sample.

The investigation overall reported the following: Most TCR sequences were seen in very few donors, while some public TCRs were found in many individuals. A total of fewer than 200 TCR beta chains were listed by the study as associated with cytomegalovirus. According to a later analysis, TCR association rates differed among HLA loci, with DRB1 alleles showing the most associated TCRs and HLA-C alleles showing the fewest. In this cohort, only TCR beta chains were sequenced, and detectable features were limited by the absence of alpha or paired-chain data. HLA typing was unavailable for some donors at each locus, so association tests used only the typed subset. For the cohort, immune exposure information was limited to CMV serostatus. The classifier was reported to diagnose cytomegalovirus status with high specificity and sensitivity in both the original and validation cohorts. When HLA alleles, especially DR and DQ, strongly co-occurred, TCR associations were difficult to assign to individual alleles. A later analysis associated 17,000 or so TCR beta sequences with specific HLA alleles at a false discovery rate of 0.05. Because counts were too low, roughly 16 rarely observed V segments, including chromosome 9 orphons, were left out of the earlier analysis of some 600 of the donors. A few of the identified cytomegalovirus-associated TCR beta chains were confirmed in vitro to be specific for cytomegalovirus antigens. In a later genetic analysis, a missense DCLRE1C variant was associated with V-gene and J-gene trimming of TCR beta chains, and the association was replicated in an independent cohort. Linkage disequilibrium might explain the correlated functional status among segregating V segments, but an unknown experimental factor could not be excluded. Broadly in line with IMGT annotations, most TCR beta V segments showed up in productive rearrangements about 90% or about 30% of the time in an earlier analysis of several hundred of the donors. A further reported finding was that TCR beta sequences accurately predicted the HLA-A and HLA-B alleles for most subjects in the first cohort. A cluster of highly shared sequence variants was judged likely to be a technical artifact of the sequencing pipeline. According to a later analysis, parvovirus B19, influenza, CMV and Epstein-Barr virus appeared linked to several top co-occurrence clusters. According to a later genetic analysis, donors in an Asian-associated ancestry cluster had fewer N-insertions in productive TCRs than the approximately 610-donor mean. In a later analysis, HLA-associated TCR beta chains were found to be more clonally expanded and to have lower generation probabilities than equally common non-associated chains. The authors suggested that the approach could potentially be generalized to other disease states and immunological phenotypes. In a later analysis, most CMV-associated TCR beta chains were found to appear HLA-restricted, with HLA associations seemingly driven largely by CMV exposure. Roughly uniform sequencing depth across donors was assumed in presence/absence analyses, although this assumption may not hold.

Sequenced: PBMCs. The sequence derives from a woman aged 40 to 50 in good health and CMV-seronegative.

The CDR3 reads CASTRTAGIPNYGYTF. The DNA reads as follows: TGTGCCAGTACGAGGACAGCTGGAATTCCTAACTATGGCTACACCTTC. This sequence uses TRBV19 and TRBJ1-2, with TRBD1 as a weak D call on 6 bases. At the junction V is shortened by 7 bases and J by 0 bases, with 18 bases in between. Reading the germline V gene (reference sequence) gives CDR1 LNHDA and CDR2 SQIVND. Inclusive of the bounding cysteine and phenylalanine, the CDR3 is 16 residues long. Solely the CDR3 DNA is kept, with 48 bases framed from the first base.